This T cell receptor beta chain was profiled in a study of T-cell memory formation after mild COVID-19. Study summary: Most TCR clusters belonged to a single donor. Findings and caveats of the study: Mainly in CM and EM were contracting CD4+ clones; CD8+ were in EMRA. The second-wave clones peaking on day 37 were not confirmed as SARS-CoV-2-specific.

This clonotype has just a few counts. As yet, its antigen is unknown. V trimming: 5 bases; J trimming: 5 bases; junction bases outside the gene matches: 9. Looked up from germline, CDR1 is SQVTM and CDR2 is ANQGSEA. This CDR3 is built from 14 residues. Constant-segment primers were used for 5'RACE, and the resulting TCR alpha and TCR beta cDNA libraries carried sample barcodes and UMIs. MiXCR was run by TCRdb on the 5' RACE reads, yielding one entry per CDR3 protein. Among 540,000 or so distinct CDR3 sequences listed, just over 20% were seen once. The TCR sequence derives from an adult woman who had mild COVID-19 (a few samples of this study predate the infection). Cell type and time point are not known. The rearrangement joins TRBV29-1 to TRBJ1-1; 9 nucleotides agree with TRBD1. Sequences were obtained from PBMCs or a T cell subset sorted from them (not recorded which). CDR3 sequence: CSVPTGTGRTEAFF. In nucleotides, the CDR3 is TGCAGCGTTCCTACCGGGACAGGGAGAACTGAAGCTTTCTTT.